The 7 T cell receptor beta chains given below trace back to one sample, sequenced in a study of blood T cell repertoires in COVID-19. Sequencing was performed with immunoSEQ multiplex PCR; in TCRdb, only in-frame clones are kept and a portion is missing. Of 90,000 to 120,000 clones listed, about three quarters are singletons. Sequencing input: peripheral blood. The receptors stem from a man between 65 and 85 years old with acute or convalescent COVID-19.

The chain couples TRBV5-1 to TRBJ2-1, with 9 positions matching TRBD1. Germline trimming cut 4 bases from V and 7 bases from J; bases unmatched to any gene: 6. CDR1 and CDR2 (germline): SGHRS, YFSETQ. The CDR3 runs 14 residues. In DNA form, the CDR3 reads TGCGCCAGCAGCCTACAGGGGGCGGAAAATGAGCAGTTCTTC. Translated: CASSLQGAENEQFF.

V and J are TRBV3-1 (or the pseudogene TRBV3-2) and TRBJ2-7; D perhaps matches TRBD2 (5 bases). This CDR3 region has 16 residues. In germline, CDR1 is LGHDT, CDR2 YNNKEL (reference sequence). With 0 bases removed from V and 3 bases from J, the gap between germline ends came to 15 bases. The CDR3 nucleotides are TGTGCCAGCAGCCAAGAACCCCGGCTAGCCGTCTACGAGCAGTACTTC. Amino acids: CASSQEPRLAVYEQYF.

The V and J genes are TRBV28 and TRBJ1-2; 8 positions match TRBD1. CDR1 and CDR2 from the germline V gene are MDHEN and SYDVKM. Germline trimming cut 7 bases from V and 6 bases from J; bases unmatched to any gene: 16. The CDR3 consists of 16 residues. CDR3 sequence (DNA): TGTGCCAGCACATCTCCGGACAGGGCGATTTCAAATGGCTACACCTTC. This translates into CASTSPDRAISNGYTF.

V gene TRBV24-1 combines with J gene TRBJ2-1; 14 bases are a match to TRBD2. The germline gives CDR1 KGHDR, CDR2 SFDVKD. V was pared by 9 bases and J by 10 bases, with 4 bases of the junction left unmatched. The CDR3 is 13 amino acids. The CDR3 DNA is TGTGCCACCGGGACTAGCGGGGGTAACGAGCAGTTCTTC. This codes for CATGTSGGNEQFF.

This chain uses TRBV18 with TRBJ2-7; 8 bases are a match to TRBD1. Germline CDR1 KGHSH, CDR2 LQKENI. V lost 3 bases to trimming and J lost 5 bases; unmatched junction nucleotides: 6. There are 14 residues in the CDR3. The CDR3 loop is CASSPSGGVDEQYF. For the CDR3, the DNA is TGTGCCAGCTCACCCTCAGGGGGCGTCGACGAGCAGTACTTC.

In its sample, this clone was seen once. V is TRBV21-1 and J is TRBJ2-7; the table names TRBD2, a call not compared with the DNA. TRBV21-1 is noted as a pseudogene. This CDR3 is built from 16 residues. The CDR3 coding sequence is TGTGCCAGCAGCAAGGGAGGTTGGGCAGAGATCTACGAGCAGTACTTC. It encodes CASSKGGWAEIYEQYF.

This chain connects TRBV3-1 (or the pseudogene TRBV3-2) to TRBJ2-5; 11 bases match TRBD2. The CDR3 consists of 14 residues. From germline, CDR1 is LGHDT and CDR2 YNNKEL (reference sequence). V lost 4 bases and J lost 5; bases outside the gene matches: 3. The CDR3 DNA reads TGTGCCAGCAGCCTAGCGGGGGGGATCGAGACCCAGTACTTC. It specifies CASSLAGGIETQYF.